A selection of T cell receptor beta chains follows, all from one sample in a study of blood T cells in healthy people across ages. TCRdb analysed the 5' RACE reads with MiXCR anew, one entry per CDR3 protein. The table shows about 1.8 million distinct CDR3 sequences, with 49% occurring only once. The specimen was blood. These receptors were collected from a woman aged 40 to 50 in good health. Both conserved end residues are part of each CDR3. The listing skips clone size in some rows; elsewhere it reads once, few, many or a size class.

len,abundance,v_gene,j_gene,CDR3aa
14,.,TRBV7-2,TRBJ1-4,CANSLTAANEKLFF
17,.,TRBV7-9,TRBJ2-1,CASSLARGTSGRNEQFF
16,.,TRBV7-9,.,CASSLRGQVVQETQYF
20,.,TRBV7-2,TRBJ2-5,CASSSPGGGLAGAKGETQYF
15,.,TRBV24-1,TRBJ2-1,CATSDYGRGDNEQFF
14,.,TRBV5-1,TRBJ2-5,CASSLFPAQETQYF
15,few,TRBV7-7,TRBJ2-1,CASSHGPSSYNEQFF
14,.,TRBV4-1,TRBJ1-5,CASSQHPPDQPQHF
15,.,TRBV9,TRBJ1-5,CASSVDGRGNQPQHF
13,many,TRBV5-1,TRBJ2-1,CASSFTGYNEQFF
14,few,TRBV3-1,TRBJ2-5,CASSPSRGWETQYF
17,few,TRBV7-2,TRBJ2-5,CASSWTSGGPQVETQYF
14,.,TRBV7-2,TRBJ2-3,CASSLRDTTDTQYF
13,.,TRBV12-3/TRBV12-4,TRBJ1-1,CASSFGRNTEAFF
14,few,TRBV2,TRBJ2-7,CASTSDRRAYEQYF
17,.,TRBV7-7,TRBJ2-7,CASSLWVAGRSSYEQYF
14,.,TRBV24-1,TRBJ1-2,CATSAWDTAYGYTF
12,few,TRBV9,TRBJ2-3,CASISPTDTQYF
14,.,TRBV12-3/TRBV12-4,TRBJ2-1,CASSLLAGFGEQFF
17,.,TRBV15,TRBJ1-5,CATSRDKWDRGGQPQHF
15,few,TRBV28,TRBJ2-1,CASTLKLWPYNEQFF
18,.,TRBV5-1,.,CASSSGLAGAISYNEQYF
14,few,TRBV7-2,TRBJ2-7,CASSWAQGAYEQYF
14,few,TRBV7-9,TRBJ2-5,CASSFRTGSETQYF
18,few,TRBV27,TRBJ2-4,CASSFAGAGSDGKNIQYF
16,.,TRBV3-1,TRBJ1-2,CASSQLRGGGDYGYTF
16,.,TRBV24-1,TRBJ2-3,CATSPRRQGFGDMQYF
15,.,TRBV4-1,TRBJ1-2,CASSHSDRANYGYTF
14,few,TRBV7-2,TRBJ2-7,CASSLGRTGHVQYF
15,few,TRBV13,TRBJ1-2,CASSHRTGGNYGYTF
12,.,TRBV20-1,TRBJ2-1,CSAPHTHSEQFF
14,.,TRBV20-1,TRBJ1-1,CSARDRQRGAEAFF
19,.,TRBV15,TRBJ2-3,CATSRSRLAGASSTDTQYF
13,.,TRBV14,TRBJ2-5,CASSRAGSFEQYF
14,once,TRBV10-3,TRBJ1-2,CAISERDSRDGYTF
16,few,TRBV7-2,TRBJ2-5,CASSLALVGPQKTQYF
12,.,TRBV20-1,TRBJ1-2,CSAGEADYGYTF
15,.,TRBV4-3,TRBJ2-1,CASRQSGGMYNEQFF
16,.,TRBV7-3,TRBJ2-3,CASSTTGGDVTDTQYF
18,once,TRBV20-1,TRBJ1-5,CSAKFTGGALILSQPQHF
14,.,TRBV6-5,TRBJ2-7,CASSYSPRAHEQYF
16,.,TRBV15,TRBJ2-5,CATSRDGSPTQETQYF
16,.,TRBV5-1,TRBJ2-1,CASSLDRPISYNEQFF
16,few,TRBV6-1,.,CASRRLAGYIQETQYF
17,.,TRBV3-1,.,CASRSTRTSGGEETQYF
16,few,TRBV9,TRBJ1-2,CASSVVPQVSNYGYTF
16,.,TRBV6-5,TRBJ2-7,CASSYSKGLNTYEQYF
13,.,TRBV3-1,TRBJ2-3,CASSPTALGTQYF
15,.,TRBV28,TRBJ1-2,CATLPPTGGYYGYTF
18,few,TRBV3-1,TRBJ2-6,CASSQDLGQPSGANVLTF
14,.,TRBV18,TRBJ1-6,CASSQTAANSPLHF
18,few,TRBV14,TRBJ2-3,CASSQNGGTTPRADTQYF
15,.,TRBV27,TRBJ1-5,CASSPGPRRSQPQHF